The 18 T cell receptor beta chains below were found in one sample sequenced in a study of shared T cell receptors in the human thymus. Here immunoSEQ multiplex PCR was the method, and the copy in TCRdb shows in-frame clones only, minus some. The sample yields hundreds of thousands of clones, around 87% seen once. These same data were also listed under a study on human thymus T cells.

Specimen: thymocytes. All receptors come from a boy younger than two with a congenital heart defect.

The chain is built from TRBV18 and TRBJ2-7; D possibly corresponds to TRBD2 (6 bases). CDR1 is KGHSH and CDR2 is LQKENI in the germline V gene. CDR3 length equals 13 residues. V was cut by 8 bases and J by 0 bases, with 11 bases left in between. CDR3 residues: CASGRSLSYEQYF. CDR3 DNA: TGTGCCAGCGGGAGGAGCCTCTCCTACGAGCAGTACTTC. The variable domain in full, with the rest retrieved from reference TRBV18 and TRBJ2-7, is NAGVMQNPRHLVRRRGQEARLRCSPMKGHSHVYWYRQLPEEGLKFMVYLQKENIIDESGMPKERFSAEFPKEGPSILRIQQVVRGDSAAYFCASGRSLSYEQYFGPGTRLTVT.

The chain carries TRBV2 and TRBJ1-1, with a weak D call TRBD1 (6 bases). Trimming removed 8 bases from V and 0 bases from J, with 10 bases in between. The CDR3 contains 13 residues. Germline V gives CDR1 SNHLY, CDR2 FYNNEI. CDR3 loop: CASADSVNTEAFF. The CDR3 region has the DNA TGTGCCAGCGCGGACAGCGTGAACACTGAAGCTTTCTTT.

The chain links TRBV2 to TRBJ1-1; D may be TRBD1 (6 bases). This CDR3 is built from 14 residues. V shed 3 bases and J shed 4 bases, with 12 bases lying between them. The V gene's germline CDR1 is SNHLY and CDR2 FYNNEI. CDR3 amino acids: CASSDTGRGTEAFF. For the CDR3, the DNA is TGTGCCAGCAGTGATACAGGGAGAGGCACTGAAGCTTTCTTT. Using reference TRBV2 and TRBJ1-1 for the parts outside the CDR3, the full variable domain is EPEVTQTPSHQVTQMGQEVILRCVPISNHLYFYWYRQILGQKVEFLVSFYNNEISEKSEIFDDQFSVERPDGSNFTLKIRSTKLEDSAMYFCASSDTGRGTEAFFGQGTRLTVV.

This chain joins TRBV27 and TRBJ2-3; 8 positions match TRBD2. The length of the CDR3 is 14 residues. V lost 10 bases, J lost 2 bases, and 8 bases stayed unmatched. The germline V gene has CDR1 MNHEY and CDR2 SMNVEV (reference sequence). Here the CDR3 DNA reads TGTGCCACCTTTAGCGGGAATAACACAGATACGCAGTATTTT. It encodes CATFSGNNTDTQYF.

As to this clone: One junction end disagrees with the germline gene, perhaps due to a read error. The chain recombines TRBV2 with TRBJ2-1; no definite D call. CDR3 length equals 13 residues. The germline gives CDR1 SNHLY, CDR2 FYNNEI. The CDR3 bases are TGTGCCAGCAGTGAATGCAGGTACAGTGAGCAGTTCTTC. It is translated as CASSECRYSEQFF.

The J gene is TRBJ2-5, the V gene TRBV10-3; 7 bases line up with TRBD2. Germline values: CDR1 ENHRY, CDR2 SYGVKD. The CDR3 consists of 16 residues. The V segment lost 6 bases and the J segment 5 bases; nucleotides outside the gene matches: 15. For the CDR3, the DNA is TGTGCCATCAGATGCGGCGGGAGCCCAGATCGGGAGACCCAGTACTTC. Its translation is CAIRCGGSPDRETQYF.

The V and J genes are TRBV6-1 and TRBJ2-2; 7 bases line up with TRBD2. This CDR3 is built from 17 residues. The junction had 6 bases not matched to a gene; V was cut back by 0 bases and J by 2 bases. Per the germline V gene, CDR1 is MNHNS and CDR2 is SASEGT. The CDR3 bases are TGTGCCAGCAGTGAAGCTCCGGGGGACTATAACACCGGGGAGCTGTTTTTT. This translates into CASSEAPGDYNTGELFF.

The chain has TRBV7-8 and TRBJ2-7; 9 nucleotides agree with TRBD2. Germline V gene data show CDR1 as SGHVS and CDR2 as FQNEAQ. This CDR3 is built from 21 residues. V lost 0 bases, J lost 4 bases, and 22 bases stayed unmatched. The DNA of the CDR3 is TGTGCCAGCAGCTTAGCGCGGCCGTTTCTAGCGGGAAACCCTCTCGGGTACGAGCAGTACTTC. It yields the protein CASSLARPFLAGNPLGYEQYF.

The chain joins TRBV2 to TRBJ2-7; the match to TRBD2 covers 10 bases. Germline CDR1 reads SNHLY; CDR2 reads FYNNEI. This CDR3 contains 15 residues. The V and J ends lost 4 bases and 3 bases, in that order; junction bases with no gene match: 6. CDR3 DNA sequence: TGTGCCAGCAGTGCGCGGACTAGCGGATTCTACGAGCAGTACTTC. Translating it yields CASSARTSGFYEQYF.

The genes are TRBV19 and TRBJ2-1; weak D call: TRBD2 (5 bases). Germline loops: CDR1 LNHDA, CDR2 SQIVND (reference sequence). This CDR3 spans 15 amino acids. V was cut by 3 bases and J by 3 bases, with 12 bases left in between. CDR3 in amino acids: CASSMGSGVYNEQFF. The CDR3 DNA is TGTGCCAGTAGTATGGGGAGCGGCGTCTACAATGAGCAGTTCTTC. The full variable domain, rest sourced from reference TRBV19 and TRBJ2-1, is DGGITQSPKYLFRKEGQNVTLSCEQNLNHDAMYWYRQDPGQGLRLIYYSQIVNDFQKGDIAEGYSVSREKKESFPLTVTSAQKNPTAFYLCASSMGSGVYNEQFFGPGTRLTVL.

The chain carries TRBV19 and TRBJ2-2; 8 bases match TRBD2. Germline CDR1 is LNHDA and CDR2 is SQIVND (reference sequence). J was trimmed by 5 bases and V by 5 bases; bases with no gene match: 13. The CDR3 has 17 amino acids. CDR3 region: CASSPLRSGRWTGELFF. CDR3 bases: TGTGCCAGTAGTCCCCTTAGGAGCGGGAGATGGACCGGGGAGCTGTTTTTT. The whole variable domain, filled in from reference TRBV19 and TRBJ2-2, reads DGGITQSPKYLFRKEGQNVTLSCEQNLNHDAMYWYRQDPGQGLRLIYYSQIVNDFQKGDIAEGYSVSREKKESFPLTVTSAQKNPTAFYLCASSPLRSGRWTGELFFGEGSRLTVL.

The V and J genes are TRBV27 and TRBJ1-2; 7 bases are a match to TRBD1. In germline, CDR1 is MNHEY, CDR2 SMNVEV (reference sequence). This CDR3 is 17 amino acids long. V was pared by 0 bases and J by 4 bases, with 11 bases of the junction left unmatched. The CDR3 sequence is CASSLSVGTARGYGYTF. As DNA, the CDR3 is TGTGCCAGCAGTTTATCCGTCGGGACAGCGCGGGGCTATGGCTACACCTTC.

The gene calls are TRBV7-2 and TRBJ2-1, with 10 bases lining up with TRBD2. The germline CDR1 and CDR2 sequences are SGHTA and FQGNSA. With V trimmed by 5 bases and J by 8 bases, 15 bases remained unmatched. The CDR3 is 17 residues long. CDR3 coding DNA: TGTGCCAGCAGCCCCTCTAGCGGGAGCTACGTTCTCCATGAGCAGTTCTTC. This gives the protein CASSPSSGSYVLHEQFF.

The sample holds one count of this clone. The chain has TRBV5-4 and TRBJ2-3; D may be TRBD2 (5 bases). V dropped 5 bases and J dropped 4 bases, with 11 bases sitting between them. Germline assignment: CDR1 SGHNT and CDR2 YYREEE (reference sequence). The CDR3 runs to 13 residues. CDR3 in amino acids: CASRLGLADTQYF. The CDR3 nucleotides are TGTGCCAGCAGATTAGGACTTGCAGATACGCAGTATTTT.

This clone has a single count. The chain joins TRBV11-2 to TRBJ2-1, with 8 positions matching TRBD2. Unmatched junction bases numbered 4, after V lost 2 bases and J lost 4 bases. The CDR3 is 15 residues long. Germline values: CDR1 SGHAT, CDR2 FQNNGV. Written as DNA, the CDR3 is TGTGCCAGCAGCTTATGGGGCGGGAGGTACAATGAGCAGTTCTTC. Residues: CASSLWGGRYNEQFF. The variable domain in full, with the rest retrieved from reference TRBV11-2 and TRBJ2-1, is EAGVAQSPRYKIIEKRQSVAFWCNPISGHATLYWYQQILGQGPKLLIQFQNNGVVDDSQLPKDRFSAERLKGVDSTLKIQPAKLEDSAVYLCASSLWGGRYNEQFFGPGTRLTVL.

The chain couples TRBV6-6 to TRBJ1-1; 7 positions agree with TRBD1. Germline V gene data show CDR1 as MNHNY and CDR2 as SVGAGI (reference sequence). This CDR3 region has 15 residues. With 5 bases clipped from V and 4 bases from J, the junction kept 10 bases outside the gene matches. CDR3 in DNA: TGTGCCAGCAGTGGCCTACAGGGGCCCAGCACTGAAGCTTTCTTT. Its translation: CASSGLQGPSTEAFF.

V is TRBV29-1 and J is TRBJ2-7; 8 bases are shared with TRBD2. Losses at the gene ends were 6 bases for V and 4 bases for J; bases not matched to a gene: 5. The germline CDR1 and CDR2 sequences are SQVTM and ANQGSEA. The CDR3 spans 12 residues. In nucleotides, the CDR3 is TGCAGCGTCGGGGGGGGTCTTTACGAGCAGTACTTC. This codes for CSVGGGLYEQYF.

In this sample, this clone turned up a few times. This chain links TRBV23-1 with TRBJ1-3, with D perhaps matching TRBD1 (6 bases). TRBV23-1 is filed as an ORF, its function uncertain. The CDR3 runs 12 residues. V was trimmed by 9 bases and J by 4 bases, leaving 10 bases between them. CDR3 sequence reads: CARTGRGNTIYF. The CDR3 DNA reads TGCGCCAGGACAGGTCGAGGAAACACCATATATTTT.